The text below deals with one TCR beta chain. This sample was taken from a study of blood T cell repertoires in COVID-19. TCRdb keeps only in-frame clones here, not all; method: immunoSEQ multiplex PCR. The sample gives a few hundred thousand clones, approximately 90% of which show up once; around 0.84% is in the top ten. The V end was cut by 3 bases, the J end by 0 bases, with 8 bases between. Germline lookup yields CDR1 SNHLY and CDR2 FYNNEI. CDR3 length: 15 amino acids. The specimen was peripheral blood. V and J are TRBV2 and TRBJ2-2; D uncertain. The TCR comes from a man aged 25 to 40 with acute or convalescent COVID-19. The CDR3 reads CASSESLANTGELFF. CDR3 in DNA: TGTGCCAGCAGTGAGTCGCTAGCGAACACCGGGGAGCTGTTTTTT.